This is a list of T cell receptor beta chains from one sample in a study of identical twins. MiXCR, run by TCRdb on the 5' RACE reads, gives a single entry per CDR3 protein. The profile shows hundreds of thousands of distinct CDR3 sequences, about 20% of them singletons. These data also featured in a second study, about T cells expressing NK-cell markers.

Sequenced: PBMCs. All receptors come from a woman aged 18-30 years in good health. The CDR3 runs from the conserved cysteine through the conserved F or W. A D gene is named only where the DNA matches it firmly. Clone size is not always given. Where it is, it says once, few, many or a class for expanded clones.

d_call: NA
j_call: TRBJ1-2
v_call: TRBV7-2
clone_size: few
cdr3_nt: TGTGCCAGCAGCTTAGCCACTCAGTTCTATGGCTACACCTTC
cdr3_aa: CASSLATQFYGYTF

d_call: NA
j_call: TRBJ2-2
v_call: TRBV12-3/TRBV12-4
clone_size: few
cdr3_nt: TGTGCCAGCAGTTTAAACTTGAGCGGGGAGCTGTTTTTT
cdr3_aa: CASSLNLSGELFF

d_call: NA
j_call: TRBJ2-1
v_call: TRBV3-1
clone_size: few
cdr3_nt: TGTGCCAGCAGGGCAGCACAGAATGAGCAGTTCTTC
cdr3_aa: CASRAAQNEQFF

d_call: NA
j_call: TRBJ2-3
v_call: TRBV12-3/TRBV12-4
clone_size: many
cdr3_nt: TGTGCCAGCAGTTTGTCAGGGAAAGATACGCAGTATTTT
cdr3_aa: CASSLSGKDTQYF

d_call: TRBD1
j_call: TRBJ2-7
v_call: TRBV29-1
clone_size: NA
cdr3_nt: TGCAGCGTTAGCGACAGGGGCCTTAACTACGAGCAGTACTTC
cdr3_aa: CSVSDRGLNYEQYF

d_call: NA
j_call: TRBJ1-1
v_call: TRBV12-3/TRBV12-4
clone_size: NA
cdr3_nt: TGTGCCAGCAGTTTGGGTGCAGGGGAGAACACTGAAGCTTTCTTT
cdr3_aa: CASSLGAGENTEAFF

d_call: NA
j_call: TRBJ2-1
v_call: TRBV12-3/TRBV12-4
clone_size: NA
cdr3_nt: TGTGCCAGCAGTTACATGGGTAAGGGGCAAAAACAGTTCTTC
cdr3_aa: CASSYMGKGQKQFF

d_call: TRBD1
j_call: TRBJ1-1
v_call: TRBV29-1
clone_size: few
cdr3_nt: TGCAGCGTTGAAGAGGGGACAGCCAACACTGAAGCTTTCTTT
cdr3_aa: CSVEEGTANTEAFF

d_call: NA
j_call: TRBJ1-2
v_call: TRBV15
clone_size: NA
cdr3_nt: TGTGCCACCAGCAGAGAGAAAACAGGGTCTGGCTACACCTTC
cdr3_aa: CATSREKTGSGYTF

d_call: TRBD1
j_call: TRBJ2-7
v_call: TRBV7-9
clone_size: NA
cdr3_nt: TGTGCCAGCAGCTTCCAAAGGGGACAGTTAATCCACGAGCAGTACTTC
cdr3_aa: CASSFQRGQLIHEQYF

d_call: NA
j_call: TRBJ1-1
v_call: TRBV10-3
clone_size: few
cdr3_nt: TGTGCCATCACTCCAGGGGAACGCACTGAAGCTTTCTTT
cdr3_aa: CAITPGERTEAFF

d_call: TRBD2
j_call: TRBJ2-3
v_call: TRBV7-8
clone_size: NA
cdr3_nt: TGTGCCAGCAGCCGAGAGCGGGGCACTACAGATACGCAGTATTTT
cdr3_aa: CASSRERGTTDTQYF

d_call: NA
j_call: TRBJ2-3
v_call: TRBV20-1
clone_size: NA
cdr3_nt: TGCAGTGCTAGAGATCTAGAGCAATGGGTAGACGGGGGCCGCACAGATACGCAGTATTTT
cdr3_aa: CSARDLEQWVDGGRTDTQYF

d_call: TRBD1
j_call: TRBJ2-3
v_call: TRBV12-3/TRBV12-4
clone_size: NA
cdr3_nt: TGTGCCAGCAGTCGACAGGGAATACCAGATACGCAGTATTTT
cdr3_aa: CASSRQGIPDTQYF

d_call: NA
j_call: TRBJ2-2
v_call: TRBV20-1
clone_size: NA
cdr3_nt: TGCAGTGCAAAGGGAGAGAACACCGGGGAGCTGTTTTTT
cdr3_aa: CSAKGENTGELFF

d_call: NA
j_call: TRBJ1-1
v_call: TRBV5-1
clone_size: NA
cdr3_nt: TGCGCCAGCAGACAGGGAACGAACACTGAAGCTTTCTTT
cdr3_aa: CASRQGTNTEAFF

d_call: NA
j_call: TRBJ2-5
v_call: TRBV6-1
clone_size: few
cdr3_nt: TGTGCCAGCACTCGCCGGGCGGGGAGAGAGACCCAGTACTTC
cdr3_aa: CASTRRAGRETQYF